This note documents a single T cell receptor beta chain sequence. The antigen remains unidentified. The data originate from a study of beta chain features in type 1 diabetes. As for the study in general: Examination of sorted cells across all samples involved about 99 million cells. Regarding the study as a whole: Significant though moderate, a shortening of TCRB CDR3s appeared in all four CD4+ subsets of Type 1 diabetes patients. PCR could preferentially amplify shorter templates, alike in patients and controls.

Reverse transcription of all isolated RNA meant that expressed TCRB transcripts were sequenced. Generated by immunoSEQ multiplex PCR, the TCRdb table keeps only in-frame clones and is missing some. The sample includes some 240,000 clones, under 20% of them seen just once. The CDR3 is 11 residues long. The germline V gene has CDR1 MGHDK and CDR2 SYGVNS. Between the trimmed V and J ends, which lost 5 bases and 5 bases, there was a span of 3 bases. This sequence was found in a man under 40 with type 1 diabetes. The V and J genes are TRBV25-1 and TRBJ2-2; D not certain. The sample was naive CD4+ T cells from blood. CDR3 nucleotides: TGTGCCAGCAGTAGGACCGGGGAGCTGTTTTTT. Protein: CASSRTGELFF.